This T cell receptor (beta chain) comes out of a study of cytomegalovirus exposure and HLA in healthy donors. The study's findings and limits: Researchers reported in a later analysis that a missense DCLRE1C variant was tied to TCR beta V- and J-gene trimming. Information on immune exposure was restricted to one variable (CMV serostatus).

The PCR made use of 60 Vbeta and 13 Jbeta primers. The data were produced by immunoSEQ multiplex PCR, yet TCRdb's version contains in-frame clones alone and is incomplete. The table lists roughly 180,000 clones, roughly 84% of them singletons. A note on this clone: Its antigen is as yet unknown.

The sample comprised PBMCs. This receptor was identified in a boy aged 5 to 17 in good health and CMV-seronegative.

The CDR3 DNA is TGTGCCAGCAGCTCTCTAACAGATACGCAGTATTTT. It codes for CASSSLTDTQYF. The chain has TRBV11-2 and TRBJ2-3; no clear D. Per germline, CDR1 SGHAT and CDR2 FQNNGV. This CDR3 contains 12 residues. V lost 4 bases to trimming and J lost 3 bases, with 5 bases between them.